Below, 7 T cell receptor beta chains from the same sample are listed, as sequenced in a study of HIV-infected children after antiretroviral therapy interruption. RNA-based 3' RACE libraries used unique molecular identifiers. TCRdb fed the 3' RACE reads into MiXCR, producing one record per CDR3 protein. The repertoire has more than 85,000 distinct CDR3 sequences, roughly 6.7% of them found once; the top ten carry roughly 1%. The treatment is: PENTA 11 planned treatment interruption arm or continuous ART arm. The input for sequencing was CD45RA+ CD4+ T cells from PBMCs, pooled from several time points, taken from a donor given antiretroviral therapy, either interrupted or continuous. Stated subset: naive CD4+ CD45RA+ CD45RO- T cells. The source is a pool of human donors with HIV.

Many counts were recorded for this clonotype. The chain employs TRBV12-3 or TRBV12-4 and TRBJ2-1; TRBD2 agrees at 16 bases. The V segment lost 5 bases and the J segment 7 bases; nucleotides outside the gene matches: 14. The length of the CDR3 is 19 residues. CDR3 nucleotides: TGTGCCAGCAGTGGAAAGGGACTAGCGGGGGGGCATTCCCTTAATGAGCAGTTCTTC. Encoded protein: CASSGKGLAGGHSLNEQFF.

This clonotype was recorded at least ten times. The V call is TRBV27, the J call TRBJ1-1, with 7 bases lining up with TRBD1. V lost 4 bases to trimming and J lost 4 bases; unmatched junction nucleotides: 9. The CDR3 is made up of 15 amino acids. The germline V gene has CDR1 MNHEY and CDR2 SMNVEV (reference sequence). CDR3 in amino acids: CASSSSPTGRTEAFF. CDR3 DNA sequence: TGTGCCAGCAGTTCTTCCCCGACAGGGCGCACTGAAGCTTTCTTT.

This clonotype was seen only a few times. Here the CDR3 reads CASSLTGQWVGDEQFF. In DNA, the CDR3 is TGCGCCAGCAGCTTAACGGGGCAATGGGTCGGCGATGAGCAGTTCTTC. The chain joins TRBV5-1 to TRBJ2-1, with D perhaps being TRBD1 or TRBD2 (5 bases each). V lost 2 bases, J lost 8 bases, and 20 bases lay in between. Germline CDR1 is SGHRS and CDR2 is YFSETQ. The CDR3 spans 16 residues.

J is TRBJ2-1 and V is TRBV10-2, with D perhaps TRBD2 (5 bases). The CDR3 is 14 amino acids. Germline CDR1 reads WSHSY; CDR2 reads SAAADI. V was shortened by 8 bases and J by 0 bases, with 11 bases between the two germline ends. CDR3 sequence: CASLRTPSYNEQFF. The DNA for the CDR3 is TGCGCCAGCTTACGGACTCCCTCCTACAATGAGCAGTTCTTC.

Many counts were recorded for this clonotype. Its ends do not fully match the called genes, so a read error is possible. The chain has TRBV19 and TRBJ2-5, with TRBD1 matching 11 bases. The germline CDR1 and CDR2 sequences are LNHDA and SQIVND (reference sequence). This CDR3 has 14 amino acids. Here the CDR3 reads CASSPGTGGDTQYF. The CDR3 bases are TGTGCCAGCAGTCCCGGGACAGGGGGAGACACCCAGTACTTT.

This clonotype was recorded many times. The junction differs from germline at one of its ends, possibly a read error. The V and J genes are TRBV30 and TRBJ2-2, with D perhaps matching TRBD2 (5 bases). This CDR3 comprises 15 residues. The germline gives CDR1 GTSNPN, CDR2 SVGIG (reference sequence). The chain's CDR3 is CAWSLPEANTGQLYF. CDR3 nucleotides: TGTGCCTGGAGTCTACCGGAGGCAAACACCGGGCAGCTCTACTTT.

The chain couples TRBV10-3 to TRBJ2-3; 10 positions agree with TRBD2. Trimming took 3 bases from V and 5 from J; bases not matched to a gene: 2. In germline, CDR1 is ENHRY, CDR2 SYGVKD. This CDR3 has 14 residues. CDR3 region: CAISESGRGDTQYF. CDR3 DNA: TGTGCCATCAGTGAAAGCGGGAGGGGAGATACGCAGTATTTT.